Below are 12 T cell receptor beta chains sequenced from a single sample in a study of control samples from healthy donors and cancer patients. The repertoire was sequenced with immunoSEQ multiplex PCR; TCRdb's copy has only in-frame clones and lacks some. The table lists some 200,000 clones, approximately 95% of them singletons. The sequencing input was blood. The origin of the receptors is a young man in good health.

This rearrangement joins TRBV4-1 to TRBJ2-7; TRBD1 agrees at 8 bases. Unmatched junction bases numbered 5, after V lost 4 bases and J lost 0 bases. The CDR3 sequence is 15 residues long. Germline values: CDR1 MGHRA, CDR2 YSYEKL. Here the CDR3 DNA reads TGCGCCAGCAGCCCCCGGACAGGGAGCTCCTACGAGCAGTACTTC. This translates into CASSPRTGSSYEQYF.

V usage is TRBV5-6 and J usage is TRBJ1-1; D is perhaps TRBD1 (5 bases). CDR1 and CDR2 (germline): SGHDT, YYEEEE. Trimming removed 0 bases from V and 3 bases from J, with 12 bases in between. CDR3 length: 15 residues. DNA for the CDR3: TGTGCCAGCAGCTTGGGTTACGGGGGATACACTGAAGCTTTCTTT. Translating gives CASSLGYGGYTEAFF.

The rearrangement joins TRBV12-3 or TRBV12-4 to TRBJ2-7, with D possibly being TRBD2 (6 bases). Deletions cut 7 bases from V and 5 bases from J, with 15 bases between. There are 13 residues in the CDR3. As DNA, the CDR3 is TGTGCCAGCAAAGTGGGAGGAGCAGACGAGCAGTACTTC. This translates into CASKVGGADEQYF.

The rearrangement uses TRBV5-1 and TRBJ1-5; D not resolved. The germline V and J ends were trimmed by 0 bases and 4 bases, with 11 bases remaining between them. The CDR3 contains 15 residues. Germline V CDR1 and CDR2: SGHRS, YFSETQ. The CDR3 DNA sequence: TGCGCCAGCAGCTTGGTGGCAGGCCCAAATCAGCCCCAGCATTTT. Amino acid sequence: CASSLVAGPNQPQHF.

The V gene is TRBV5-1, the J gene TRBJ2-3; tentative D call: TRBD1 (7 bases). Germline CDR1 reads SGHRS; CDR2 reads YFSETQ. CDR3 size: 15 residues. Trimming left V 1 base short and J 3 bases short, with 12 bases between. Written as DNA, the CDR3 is TGCGCCAGCAGCTTGAGGCAGGGGGGAACAGATACGCAGTATTTT. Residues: CASSLRQGGTDTQYF.

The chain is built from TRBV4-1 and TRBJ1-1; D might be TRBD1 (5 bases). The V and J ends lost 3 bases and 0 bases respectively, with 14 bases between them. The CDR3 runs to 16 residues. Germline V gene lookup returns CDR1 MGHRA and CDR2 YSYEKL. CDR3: CASSHGTSAMNTEAFF. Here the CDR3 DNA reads TGCGCCAGCAGCCATGGGACTTCGGCTATGAACACTGAAGCTTTCTTT.

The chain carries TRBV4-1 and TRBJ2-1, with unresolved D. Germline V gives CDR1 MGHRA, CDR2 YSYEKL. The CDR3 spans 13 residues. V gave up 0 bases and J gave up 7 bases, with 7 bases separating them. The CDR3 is CASSQETPNEQFF. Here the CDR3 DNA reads TGCGCCAGCAGCCAAGAGACCCCAAATGAGCAGTTCTTC.

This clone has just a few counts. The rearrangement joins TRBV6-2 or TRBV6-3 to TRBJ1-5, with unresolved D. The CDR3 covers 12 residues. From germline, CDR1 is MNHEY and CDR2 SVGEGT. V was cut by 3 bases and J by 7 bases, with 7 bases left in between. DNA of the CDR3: TGTGCCAGCAGTTATTTACAGCAGCCCCAGCATTTT. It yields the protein CASSYLQQPQHF.

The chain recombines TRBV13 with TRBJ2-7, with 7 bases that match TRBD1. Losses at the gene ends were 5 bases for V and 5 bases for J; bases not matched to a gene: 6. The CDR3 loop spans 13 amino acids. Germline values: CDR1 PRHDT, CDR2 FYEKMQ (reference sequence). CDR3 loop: CASSHNRGHEQYF. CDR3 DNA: TGTGCCAGCAGCCATAACAGGGGTCACGAGCAGTACTTC.

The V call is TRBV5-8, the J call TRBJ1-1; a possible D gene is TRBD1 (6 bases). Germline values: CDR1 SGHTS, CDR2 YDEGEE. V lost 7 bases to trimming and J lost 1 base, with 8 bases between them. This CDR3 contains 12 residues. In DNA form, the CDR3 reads TGTGCCAGCCAAGGGGGGAACACTGAAGCTTTCTTT. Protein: CASQGGNTEAFF.

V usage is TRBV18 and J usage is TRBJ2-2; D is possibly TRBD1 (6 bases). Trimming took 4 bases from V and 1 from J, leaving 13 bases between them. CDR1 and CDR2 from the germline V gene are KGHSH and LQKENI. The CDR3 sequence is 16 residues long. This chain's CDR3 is CASSQPGHLNTGELFF. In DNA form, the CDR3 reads TGTGCCAGCTCACAACCGGGACACTTGAACACCGGGGAGCTGTTTTTT.

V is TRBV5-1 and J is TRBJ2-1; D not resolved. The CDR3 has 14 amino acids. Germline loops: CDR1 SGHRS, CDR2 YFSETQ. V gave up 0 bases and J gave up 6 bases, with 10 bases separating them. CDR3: CASSLARQLNEQFF. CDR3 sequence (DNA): TGCGCCAGCAGCTTGGCCCGGCAGCTCAATGAGCAGTTCTTC.